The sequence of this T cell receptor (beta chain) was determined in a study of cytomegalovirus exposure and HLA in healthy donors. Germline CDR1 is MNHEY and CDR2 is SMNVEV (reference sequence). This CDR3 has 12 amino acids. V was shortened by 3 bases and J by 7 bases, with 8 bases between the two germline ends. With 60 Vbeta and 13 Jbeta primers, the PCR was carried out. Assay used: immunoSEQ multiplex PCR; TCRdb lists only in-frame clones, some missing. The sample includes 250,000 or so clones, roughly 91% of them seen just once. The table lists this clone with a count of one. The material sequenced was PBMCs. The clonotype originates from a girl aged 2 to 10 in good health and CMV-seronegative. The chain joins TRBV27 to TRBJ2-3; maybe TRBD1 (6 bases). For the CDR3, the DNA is TGTGCCAGCAGTTTTAGGGGGTATACGCAGTATTTT. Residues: CASSFRGYTQYF.